In its sample, the clone carrying this TCR beta chain was seen a few times. Semiquantitative ARM-PCR amplified T cell receptor alpha and beta CDR3 regions from mRNA. ARM-PCR used tagged nested gene-specific primers, then communal superprimers for exponential amplification. TCRdb reprocessed the multiplex PCR reads with MiXCR, giving one entry per CDR3 protein. Seen here are some 4,600 distinct CDR3 sequences, 65% to 85% observed once, and the top ten hold 25% to 35%. These data are taken from a study of relationships among human T cell subsets. The germline V and J ends were trimmed by 2 bases and 2 bases, with 16 bases remaining between them. This CDR3 has 16 amino acids. CDR1 SQVTM and CDR2 ANQGSEA come from the germline V gene.

The chain employs TRBV29-1 and TRBJ2-1, with D perhaps matching TRBD1 (6 bases). The receptor was derived from a man between 35 and 55 years old in good health. Sequencing was performed on total T cells sorted from blood. CDR3 in DNA: TGCAGCGTTGAACCCCTTGTCAGGGGTACCTACAATGAGCAGTTCTTC. Its translation is CSVEPLVRGTYNEQFF.